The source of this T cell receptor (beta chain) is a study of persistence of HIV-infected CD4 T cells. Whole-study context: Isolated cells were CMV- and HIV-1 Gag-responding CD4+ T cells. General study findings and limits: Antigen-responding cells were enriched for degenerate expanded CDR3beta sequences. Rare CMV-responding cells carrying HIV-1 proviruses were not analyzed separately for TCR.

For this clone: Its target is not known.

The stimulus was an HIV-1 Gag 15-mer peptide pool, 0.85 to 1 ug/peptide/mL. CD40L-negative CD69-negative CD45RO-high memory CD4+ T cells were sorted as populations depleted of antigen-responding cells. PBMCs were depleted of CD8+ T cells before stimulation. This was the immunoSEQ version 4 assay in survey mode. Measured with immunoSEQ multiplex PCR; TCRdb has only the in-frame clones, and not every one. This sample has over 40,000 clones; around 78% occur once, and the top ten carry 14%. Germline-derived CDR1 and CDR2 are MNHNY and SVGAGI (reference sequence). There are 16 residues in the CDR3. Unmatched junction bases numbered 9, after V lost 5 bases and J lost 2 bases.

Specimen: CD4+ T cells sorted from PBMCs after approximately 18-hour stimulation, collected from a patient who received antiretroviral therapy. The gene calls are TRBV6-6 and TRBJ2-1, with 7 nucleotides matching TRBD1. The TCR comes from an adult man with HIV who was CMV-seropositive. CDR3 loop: CASSVSDRVAYNEQFF. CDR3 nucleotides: TGTGCCAGCAGTGTCTCAGACAGGGTGGCCTACAATGAGCAGTTCTTC.